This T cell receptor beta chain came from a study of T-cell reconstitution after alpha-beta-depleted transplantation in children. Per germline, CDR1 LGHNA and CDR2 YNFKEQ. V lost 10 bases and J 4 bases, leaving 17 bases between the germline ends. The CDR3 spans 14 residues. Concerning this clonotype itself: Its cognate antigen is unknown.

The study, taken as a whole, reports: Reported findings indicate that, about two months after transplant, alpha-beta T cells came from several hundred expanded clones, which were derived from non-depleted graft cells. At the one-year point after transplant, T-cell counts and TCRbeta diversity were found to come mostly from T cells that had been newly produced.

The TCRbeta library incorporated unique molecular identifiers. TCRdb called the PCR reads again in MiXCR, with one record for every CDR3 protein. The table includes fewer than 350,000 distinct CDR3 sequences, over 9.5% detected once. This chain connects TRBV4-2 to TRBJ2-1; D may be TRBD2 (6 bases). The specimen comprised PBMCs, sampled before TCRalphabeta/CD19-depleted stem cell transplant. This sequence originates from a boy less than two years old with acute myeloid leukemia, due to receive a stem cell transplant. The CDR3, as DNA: TGTGCCATGGGCCCCGGGACTGTGTACAATGAGCAGTTCTTC. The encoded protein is CAMGPGTVYNEQFF.